The entry below gives a single T cell receptor (beta chain) sequence along with its context. What it recognizes is unknown. This entry belongs to a study of T-cell memory formation after mild COVID-19. One entry per CDR3 protein, called by TCRdb with MiXCR from the 5' RACE reads. This table has fewer than 350,000 distinct CDR3 sequences, over 11% appearing once. Germline V gives CDR1 SGHNT, CDR2 YYREEE (reference sequence). This CDR3 region has 15 residues. V was clipped by 0 bases and J by 3 bases, with 12 bases between them. General study findings and limits: CM and EM subsets held most contracting CD4+ clones; EMRA held CD8+ ones.

This TCR derives from a man aged 18 to 29 who had mild COVID-19 (a few samples of this study predate the infection). Cell type and time point are not known. The sample taken for sequencing was PBMCs or a T cell subset sorted from them (not recorded which). This chain joins TRBV5-4 and TRBJ1-2, with D maybe TRBD1 (6 bases). CDR3 loop: CASSLVYGGDYGYTF. DNA for the CDR3: TGTGCCAGCAGCTTGGTTTACGGGGGCGACTATGGCTACACCTTC.